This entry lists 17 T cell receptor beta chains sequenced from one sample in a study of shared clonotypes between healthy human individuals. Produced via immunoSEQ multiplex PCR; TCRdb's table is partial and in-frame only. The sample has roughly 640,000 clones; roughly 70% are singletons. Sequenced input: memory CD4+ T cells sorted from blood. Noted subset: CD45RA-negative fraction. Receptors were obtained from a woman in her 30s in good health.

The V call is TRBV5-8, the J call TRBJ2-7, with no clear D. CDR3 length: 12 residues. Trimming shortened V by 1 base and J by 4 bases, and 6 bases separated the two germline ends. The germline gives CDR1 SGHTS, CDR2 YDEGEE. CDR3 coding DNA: TGTGCCAGCAGCTTGTTGGGGTACGAGCAGTACTTC. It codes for CASSLLGYEQYF.

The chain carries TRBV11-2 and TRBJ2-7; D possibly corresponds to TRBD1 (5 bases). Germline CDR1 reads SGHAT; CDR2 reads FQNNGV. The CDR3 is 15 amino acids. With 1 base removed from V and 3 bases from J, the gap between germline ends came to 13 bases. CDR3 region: CASSLVLGQNYEQYF. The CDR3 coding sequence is TGTGCCAGCAGCTTAGTCCTGGGGCAGAACTACGAGCAGTACTTC.

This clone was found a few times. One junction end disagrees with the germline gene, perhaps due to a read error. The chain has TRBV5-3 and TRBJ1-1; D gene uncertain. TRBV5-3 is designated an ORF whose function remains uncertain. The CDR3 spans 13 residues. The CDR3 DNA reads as TGTGCCAGCAGCTTGGGAGGGCGCACTGAAGCTTTCTTT. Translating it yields CASSLGGRTEAFF.

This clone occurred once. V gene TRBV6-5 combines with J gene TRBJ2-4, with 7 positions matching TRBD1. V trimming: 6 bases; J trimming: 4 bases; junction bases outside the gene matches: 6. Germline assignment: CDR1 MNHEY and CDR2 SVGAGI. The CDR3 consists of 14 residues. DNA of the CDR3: TGTGCCAGCAGCAAGGACAGGTCGAAAAACATTCAGTACTTC. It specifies CASSKDRSKNIQYF.

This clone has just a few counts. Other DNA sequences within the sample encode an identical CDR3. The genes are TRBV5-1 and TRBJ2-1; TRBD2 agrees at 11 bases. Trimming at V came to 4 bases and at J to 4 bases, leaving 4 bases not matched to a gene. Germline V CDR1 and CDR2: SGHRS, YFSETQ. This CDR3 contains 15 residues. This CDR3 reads CASSRSSGRYNEQFF. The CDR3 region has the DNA TGCGCCAGCAGCCGGTCTAGCGGGAGGTACAATGAGCAGTTCTTC.

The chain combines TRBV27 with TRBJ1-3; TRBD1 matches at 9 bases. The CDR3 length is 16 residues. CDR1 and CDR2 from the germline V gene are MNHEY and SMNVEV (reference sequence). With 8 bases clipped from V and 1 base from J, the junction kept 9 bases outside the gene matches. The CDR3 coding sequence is TGTGCCAGCTCACGGGGACAGGGTGTTTCTGGAAACACCATATATTTT. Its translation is CASSRGQGVSGNTIYF.

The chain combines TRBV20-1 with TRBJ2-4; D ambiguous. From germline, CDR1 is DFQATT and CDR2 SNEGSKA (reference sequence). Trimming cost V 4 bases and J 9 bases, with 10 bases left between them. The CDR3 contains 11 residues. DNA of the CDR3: TGCAGTGCTATTGGCGACGTCATTCAGTACTTC. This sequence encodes CSAIGDVIQYF.

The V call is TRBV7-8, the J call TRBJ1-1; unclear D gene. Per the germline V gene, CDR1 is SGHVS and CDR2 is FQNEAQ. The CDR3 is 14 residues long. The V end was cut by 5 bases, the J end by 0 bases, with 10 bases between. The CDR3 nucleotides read TGTGCCAGCAGCCCCCTTACCGTGAACACTGAAGCTTTCTTT. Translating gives CASSPLTVNTEAFF.

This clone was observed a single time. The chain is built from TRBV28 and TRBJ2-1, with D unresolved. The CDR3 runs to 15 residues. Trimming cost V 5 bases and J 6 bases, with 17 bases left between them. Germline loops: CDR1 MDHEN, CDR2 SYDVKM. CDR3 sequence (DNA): TGTGCCAGCAGTACTGCGTCCCTTCTCGCCAATGAGCAGTTCTTC. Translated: CASSTASLLANEQFF.

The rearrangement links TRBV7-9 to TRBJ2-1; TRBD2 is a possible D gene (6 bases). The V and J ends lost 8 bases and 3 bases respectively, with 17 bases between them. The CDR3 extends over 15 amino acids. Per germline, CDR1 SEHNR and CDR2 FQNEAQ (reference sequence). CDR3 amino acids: CASLRGGGIYNEQFF. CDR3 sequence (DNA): TGTGCCAGCCTTCGGGGAGGCGGGATCTACAATGAGCAGTTCTTC.

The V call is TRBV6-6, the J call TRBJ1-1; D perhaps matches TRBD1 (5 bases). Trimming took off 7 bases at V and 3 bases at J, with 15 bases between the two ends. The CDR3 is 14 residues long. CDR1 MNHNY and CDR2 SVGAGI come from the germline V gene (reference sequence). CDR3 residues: CASTNRGGDTEAFF. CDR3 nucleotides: TGTGCCAGCACAAACCGGGGGGGGGACACTGAAGCTTTCTTT.

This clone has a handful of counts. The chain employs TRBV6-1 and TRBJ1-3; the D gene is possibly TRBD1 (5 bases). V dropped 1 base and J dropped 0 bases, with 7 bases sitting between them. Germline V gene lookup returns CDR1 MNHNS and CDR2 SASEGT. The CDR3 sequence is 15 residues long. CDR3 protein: CASSEVGHSGNTIYF. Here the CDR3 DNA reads TGTGCCAGCAGTGAAGTGGGGCACTCTGGAAACACCATATATTTT.

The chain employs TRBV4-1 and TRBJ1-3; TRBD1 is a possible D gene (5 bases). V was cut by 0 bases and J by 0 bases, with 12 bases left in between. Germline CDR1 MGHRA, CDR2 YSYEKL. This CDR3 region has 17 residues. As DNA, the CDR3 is TGCGCCAGCAGCCAAGAGGGCAGGGCAATCTCTGGAAACACCATATATTTT. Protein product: CASSQEGRAISGNTIYF.

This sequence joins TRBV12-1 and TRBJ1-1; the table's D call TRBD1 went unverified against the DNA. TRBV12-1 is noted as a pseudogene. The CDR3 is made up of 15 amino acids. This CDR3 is CASSGATGDNTEAFF. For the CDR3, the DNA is TGTGCCAGCAGCGGAGCGACAGGAGATAACACTGAAGCTTTCTTT.

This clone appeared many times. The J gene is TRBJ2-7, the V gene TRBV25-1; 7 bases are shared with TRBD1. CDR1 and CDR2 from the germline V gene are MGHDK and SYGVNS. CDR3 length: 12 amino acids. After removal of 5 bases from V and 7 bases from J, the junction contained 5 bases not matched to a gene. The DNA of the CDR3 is TGTGCCAGCAGTAGGGACAGTAGTGAGCAGTACTTC. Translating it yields CASSRDSSEQYF.

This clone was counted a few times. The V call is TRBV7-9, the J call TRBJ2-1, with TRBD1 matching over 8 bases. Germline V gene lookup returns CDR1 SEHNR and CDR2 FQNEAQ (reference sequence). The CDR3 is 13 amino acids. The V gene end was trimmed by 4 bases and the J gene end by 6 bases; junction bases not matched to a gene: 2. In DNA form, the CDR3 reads TGTGCCAGCAGCTCCGACAGGGGCAATGAGCAGTTCTTC. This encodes CASSSDRGNEQFF.

In nucleotides, the CDR3 is TGCGCCAGCAGCACCCCTAGCGGGAGTAATGCAGATACGCAGTATTTT. Its translation is CASSTPSGSNADTQYF. The V and J genes are TRBV5-1 and TRBJ2-3, with 10 bases identical to TRBD2. After removal of 4 bases from V and 4 bases from J, the junction contained 9 bases not matched to a gene. Germline V gene sequence: CDR1 SGHRS, CDR2 YFSETQ. The CDR3 spans 16 residues.